The rows below give T cell receptor beta chains drawn from one sample of a study of blood T cell repertoires in COVID-19. Here immunoSEQ multiplex PCR was the method, and the copy in TCRdb shows in-frame clones only, minus some. The sample carries under 200,000 clones, 70% to 90% recorded once. What was sequenced was PBMCs or T cells enriched from blood (not recorded which). The source is a woman under 30 who had recovered from COVID-19. CDR3s leave out the opening cysteine and the closing phenylalanine or tryptophan. The size entry is marked missing in some rows and otherwise reads once, few, many or a size class.

v_call clone_size cdr3_aa
TRBV12-5 NA ASGFGEGVGQETQY
TRBV28 NA ASSSGSGHEQF
TRBV7-3 NA ASSSSGGGTDTQY
TRBV28 NA ASSFAGGRYEQY
TRBV19 once ASSIEGGTYEQY
TRBV6-5 NA ASSYAGASGYT
TRBV6-4 medium-sized ASSDEQVSSYNEQF
TRBV20-1 NA SASLSVGGELF
TRBV6-5 NA ASSLGQGTYGYT
TRBV7-8 NA ASSLVNWEEVTDTQY
TRBV2 NA ASSGQPGDNEQF
TRBV3-1/TRBV3-2 NA ASSQEWLASYEQY
TRBV28 NA ASSPGTGILYEQY
TRBV27 NA ASGDRSYSYNEQF
TRBV7-9 NA ASSSGGPPNQPQH
TRBV7-2 NA ASNLGTVHEKLF
TRBV30 once AWSKGLTSYEQY
TRBV14 NA ATREGTANTGELF
TRBV5-1 NA ASSEDPQAGFAGNSPLH
TRBV7-8 few ASSLSGPGTQY
TRBV20-1 NA SASWLAGGTYEQY
TRBV11-2 NA ASTHGAEAF
TRBV5-8 once ASSLSGYRGQLF
TRBV11-2 NA ASSPWTGEQY
TRBV5-1 NA ASSPLDIRNTGELF
TRBV11-3 NA ASSLDQGTSGRADRETQY
TRBV27 NA ASKGRTGGNGELF
TRBV29-1 once SVDRGRTEAF
TRBV7-6 NA ASSLAPAGAGNTIY
TRBV20-1 NA SASSQREVSYEQY
TRBV7-2 once ASSFTGVREAF
TRBV11-2 NA ASTRRLSSYNEQF
TRBV28 NA ASSVLAGGLNEQF
TRBV5-1 NA ASSPGSDTQY
TRBV30 NA AWRDIPSTDTQY
TRBV29-1 NA SVGREGPKNIQY
TRBV6-1 NA ASITTGALNTEAF
TRBV11-2 NA ASTGGLDEQY
TRBV12-3/TRBV12-4 NA ASSLGQEDGYT
TRBV27 NA ASSLISFSNTGELF
TRBV18 NA ASSPLGAGNTEAF
TRBV28 NA ASTEGAGGADTQY